The 28 T cell receptor beta chains below were found in one sample sequenced in a study of STAT5B mutations in CD4+ large granular lymphocyte leukemia. TCRdb's table, derived via immunoSEQ multiplex PCR, lists solely in-frame clones and lacks some. The data contain 20,000 or so clones, 82% of them singletons. Sequenced input: CD4+ T cells from blood buffy coats. These TCRs come from a human donor in good health.

The gene calls are TRBV11-2 and TRBJ2-7; TRBD1 might be the D (6 bases). CDR3 size: 15 residues. The V and J ends lost 6 bases and 1 base respectively, with 16 bases between them. The germline V gene has CDR1 SGHAT and CDR2 FQNNGV. CDR3 coding DNA: TGTGCCAGCAGACAAGACCTCAGGGGTTCCTACGAGCAGTACTTC. This translates into CASRQDLRGSYEQYF.

A remark on this clone: A junction boundary mismatches the germline segment, possibly from a read error. V and J are TRBV7-9 and TRBJ2-6; TRBD1 might be the D (5 bases). The CDR3 has 18 amino acids. Germline V CDR1 and CDR2: SEHNR, FQNEAQ (reference sequence). CDR3 protein: CVSSLLQGLGSGANVLTF. CDR3 nucleotides: TGTGTCAGCAGCTTATTGCAGGGCCTCGGCTCTGGGGCCAACGTCCTGACTTTC.

The chain carries TRBV30 and TRBJ2-7; possibly TRBD1 for D (5 bases). Germline values: CDR1 GTSNPN, CDR2 SVGIG (reference sequence). Deletions cut 5 bases from V and 5 bases from J, with 10 bases between. The CDR3 covers 11 residues. The CDR3 here is CAWAGHHEQYF. Here the CDR3 DNA reads TGTGCCTGGGCAGGGCACCACGAGCAGTACTTC.

The chain couples TRBV30 to TRBJ2-7; D possibly corresponds to TRBD1 (5 bases). Trimming left V 1 base short and J 4 bases short, with 8 bases between. CDR1 is GTSNPN and CDR2 is SVGIG in the germline V gene (reference sequence). CDR3 length equals 12 residues. CDR3 sequence: CAWSAQGYEQYF. In DNA, the CDR3 is TGTGCCTGGAGTGCTCAGGGATACGAGCAGTACTTC.

The chain combines TRBV5-8 with TRBJ2-5, with 11 nucleotides matching TRBD1. V was pared by 2 bases and J by 2 bases, with 5 bases of the junction left unmatched. The CDR3 extends over 16 amino acids. Germline lookup yields CDR1 SGHTS and CDR2 YDEGEE. CDR3 coding DNA: TGTGCCAGCAGCTTCCCTGGGACAGGGGGACAAGAGACCCAGTACTTC. Translated, it gives CASSFPGTGGQETQYF.

This clone was seen only a few times. In nucleotides, the CDR3 is TGTGCCAGCAGCACGGGACAGGGATGGTACTTC. It translates to CASSTGQGWYF. The V and J genes are TRBV7-2 and TRBJ2-7, with 9 positions matching TRBD1. CDR1 SGHTA and CDR2 FQGNSA come from the germline V gene. The J segment lost 12 bases and the V segment lost 5 bases, leaving 5 bases of the junction unmatched. CDR3 size: 11 residues.

The chain joins TRBV5-5 to TRBJ2-1, with 13 nucleotides matching TRBD2. Germline V gives CDR1 SGHKS, CDR2 YYEKEE (reference sequence). The CDR3 spans 16 residues. V shed 4 bases and J 8 bases; nucleotides not matched to a gene: 9. CDR3 nucleotide sequence: TGTGCCAGCAGCCATTTGACTAGCGGGAGGTCGGATGAGCAGTTCTTC. Encoded protein: CASSHLTSGRSDEQFF.

The chain links TRBV18 to TRBJ1-2, with D uncertain. Trimming stripped 0 bases from V and 3 bases from J, with 8 bases between. The germline CDR1 and CDR2 sequences are KGHSH and LQKENI. This CDR3 is 14 amino acids long. CDR3 in DNA: TGTGCCAGCTCACCACCAATCCGGTACTATGGCTACACCTTC. This gives the protein CASSPPIRYYGYTF.

The genes are TRBV19 and TRBJ2-1; the match to TRBD2 covers 8 bases. Germline CDR1 LNHDA, CDR2 SQIVND (reference sequence). V shed 3 bases and J 7 bases; nucleotides not matched to a gene: 11. This CDR3 contains 16 residues. This chain's CDR3 is CASSIPLTQRENEQFF. CDR3 DNA: TGTGCCAGTAGTATCCCCCTGACGCAGCGGGAGAATGAGCAGTTCTTC.

V usage is TRBV5-6 and J usage is TRBJ1-6; D gene ambiguous. V shed 1 base and J shed 2 bases, with 7 bases lying between them. Germline loops: CDR1 SGHDT, CDR2 YYEEEE. The CDR3 contains 15 residues. The CDR3 is CASSLSITYNSPLHF. The CDR3, as DNA: TGTGCCAGCAGCTTGTCGATTACCTATAATTCACCCCTCCACTTT.

The rearrangement links TRBV5-1 to TRBJ2-3, with D possibly matching TRBD1 (7 bases). The ends were cut back, 1 base at V and 13 bases at J, with 13 bases in the middle. This CDR3 region has 12 residues. From germline, CDR1 is SGHRS and CDR2 YFSETQ. CDR3 in amino acids: CASSLSQGGKYF. The DNA of the CDR3 is TGCGCCAGCAGCTTGTCGCAGGGGGGAAAGTATTTT.

The J gene is TRBJ1-2, the V gene TRBV9; D not resolved. CDR3 length: 14 amino acids. Germline V CDR1 and CDR2: SGDLS, YYNGEE. Deletions cut 2 bases from V and 14 bases from J, with 22 bases between. CDR3 loop: CASSVSPDYLSTTF. CDR3 bases: TGTGCCAGCAGCGTTAGCCCGGACTACCTATCGACAACCTTC.

The chain combines TRBV30 with TRBJ2-2, with 10 bases matching TRBD2. CDR1 is GTSNPN, CDR2 SVGIG, per germline (reference sequence). V was clipped by 7 bases and J by 4 bases; unmatched bases: 15. CDR3 size: 17 residues. CDR3 amino acids: CASGRSGGKPGTGELFF. Here the CDR3 DNA reads TGTGCCTCCGGCCGTAGCGGGGGGAAGCCGGGCACCGGGGAGCTGTTTTTT. Supplemented by reference TRBV30 and TRBJ2-2, the full variable domain reads SQTIHQWPATLVQPVGSPLSLECTVEGTSNPNLYWYRQAAGRGLQLLFYSVGIGQISSEVPQNLSASRPQDRQFILSSKKLLLSDSGFYLCASGRSGGKPGTGELFFGEGSRLTVL.

The chain has TRBV7-2 and TRBJ2-3; D might be TRBD1 (5 bases). The CDR3 covers 12 residues. With 2 bases removed from V and 7 bases from J, the gap between germline ends came to 7 bases. CDR1 and CDR2 from the germline V gene are SGHTA and FQGNSA. The CDR3 DNA is TGTGCCAGCAGCTTACAGGGAAATACGCAGTATTTT. This translates into CASSLQGNTQYF.

This clone appeared a single time. Within the sample, other DNA sequences also encode this same CDR3. The gene calls are TRBV4-3 and TRBJ2-2; D unresolved. Trimming removed 0 bases from V and 3 bases from J, with 8 bases in between. This CDR3 comprises 15 residues. Germline assignment: CDR1 LGHNA and CDR2 YSLEER. The CDR3 reads CASSQDHRYTGELFF. CDR3 coding DNA: TGCGCCAGCAGCCAAGATCACCGTTACACCGGGGAGCTGTTTTTT.

V is TRBV5-1 and J is TRBJ2-5; D is unresolved. The V and J ends lost 2 bases and 5 bases respectively, with 13 bases between them. CDR3 size: 14 residues. Per germline, CDR1 SGHRS and CDR2 YFSETQ. CDR3 nucleotide sequence: TGCGCCAGCAGCTTAGGTCCCCCATCGGAGACCCAGTACTTC. Amino acid sequence: CASSLGPPSETQYF. Full variable domain (missing parts from reference TRBV5-1 and TRBJ2-5): KAGVTQTPRYLIKTRGQQVTLSCSPISGHRSVSWYQQTPGQGLQFLFEYFSETQRNKGNFPGRFSGRQFSNSRSEMNVSTLELGDSALYLCASSLGPPSETQYFGPGTRLLVL.

This clone was counted only a few times. The chain joins TRBV6-5 to TRBJ1-5; tentative D call: TRBD1 (5 bases). Deletions cut 5 bases from V and 0 bases from J, with 11 bases between. The germline gives CDR1 MNHEY, CDR2 SVGAGI. The CDR3 contains 15 residues. CDR3 region: CASSPQGNSNQPQHF. CDR3 coding DNA: TGTGCCAGCAGTCCCCAGGGAAATAGCAATCAGCCCCAGCATTTT.

V gene TRBV7-2 combines with J gene TRBJ2-3; no clear D. Trimming pared 1 base from V and 5 bases from J, leaving 10 bases between. The CDR3 extends over 14 amino acids. Germline values: CDR1 SGHTA, CDR2 FQGNSA. The DNA for the CDR3 is TGTGCCAGCAGCTTAGAATGGGCAAAAGATACGCAGTATTTT. The encoded protein is CASSLEWAKDTQYF.

J is TRBJ2-3 and V is TRBV5-4, with 12 bases lining up with TRBD2. The CDR3 length is 15 residues. V lost 5 bases and J lost 8; bases outside the gene matches: 9. Looked up from germline, CDR1 is SGHNT and CDR2 is YYREEE (reference sequence). The CDR3 sequence is CASRGTSGFQGTQYF. The CDR3 DNA is TGTGCCAGCAGAGGGACTAGCGGGTTCCAGGGTACGCAGTATTTT.

This clone was counted only a few times. CDR3: CASSLTGGYGYTF. DNA of the CDR3: TGTGCCAGCAGCTTAACAGGAGGCTATGGCTACACCTTC. The chain recombines TRBV7-2 with TRBJ1-2; a weak D match, TRBD1 (5 bases). Trimming cost V 2 bases and J 4 bases, with 8 bases left between them. The CDR3 contains 13 residues. The germline V gene encodes CDR1 SGHTA and CDR2 FQGNSA.

There are a few counts of this clone. A read error may account for a junction end that differs from germline. DNA for the CDR3: TGTGCCAGCAGAGGGTCTTACTTT. As protein: CASRGSYF. The chain joins TRBV6-1 to TRBJ1-1; D is unclear. Germline CDR1 and CDR2: MNHNS and SASEGT. The CDR3 totals 8 residues.

This rearrangement joins TRBV18 to TRBJ1-3; perhaps TRBD1 as D (6 bases). CDR1 KGHSH and CDR2 LQKENI come from the germline V gene. V gave up 3 bases and J gave up 5 bases, with 17 bases separating them. This CDR3 spans 16 amino acids. The CDR3 is CASSPLTDRRRNTIYF. In DNA, the CDR3 is TGTGCCAGCTCACCCCTCACCGACAGGAGGAGAAACACCATATATTTT.

The chain carries TRBV18 and TRBJ2-5; no reliable D call. The CDR3 runs 12 residues. The germline V and J ends were trimmed by 3 bases and 2 bases, with 4 bases remaining between them. Germline V gene sequence: CDR1 KGHSH, CDR2 LQKENI. DNA of the CDR3: TGTGCCAGCTCACCCGCGCAAGAGACCCAGTACTTC. This codes for CASSPAQETQYF.

This clone was observed a few times. The rearrangement links TRBV30 to TRBJ2-7; TRBD1 aligns across 7 bases. The ends lost 3 bases at V and 2 bases at J; junction bases unmatched: 13. The CDR3 spans 16 residues. CDR1 and CDR2 (germline): GTSNPN, SVGIG (reference sequence). For the CDR3, the DNA is TGTGCCTGGAGAAAGGCAGGGGGATTCGGAGCCTACGAGCAGTACTTC. Translating gives CAWRKAGGFGAYEQYF.

This rearrangement joins TRBV30 to TRBJ2-3; 12 nucleotides agree with TRBD2. The CDR3 spans 14 residues. Germline assignment: CDR1 GTSNPN and CDR2 SVGIG (reference sequence). The junction had 7 bases not matched to a gene; V was cut back by 2 bases and J by 10 bases. The CDR3: CAWSSGLAGSSQYF. CDR3 bases: TGTGCCTGGAGTTCAGGACTAGCGGGGAGCTCGCAGTATTTT. Full variable domain (outside the CDR3, taken from reference TRBV30 and TRBJ2-3): SQTIHQWPATLVQPVGSPLSLECTVEGTSNPNLYWYRQAAGRGLQLLFYSVGIGQISSEVPQNLSASRPQDRQFILSSKKLLLSDSGFYLCAWSSGLAGSSQYFGPGTRLTVL.

This sequence joins TRBV28 and TRBJ2-3, with 10 bases matching TRBD2. The CDR3 has 19 amino acids. Germline lookup yields CDR1 MDHEN and CDR2 SYDVKM. Unmatched junction bases numbered 16, after V lost 3 bases and J lost 4 bases. The CDR3 DNA reads as TGTGCCAGCAGTTTCACAGCGGGGGGGTGGGGATCCTGGGCAGATACGCAGTATTTT. Encoded protein: CASSFTAGGWGSWADTQYF.

The chain combines TRBV13 with TRBJ1-4; a weak D match, TRBD1 (6 bases). Deletions cut 1 base from V and 5 bases from J, with 17 bases between. Germline V CDR1 and CDR2: PRHDT, FYEKMQ (reference sequence). The CDR3 extends over 17 amino acids. CDR3 sequence (DNA): TGTGCCAGCAGCTTAGCTGGGCCGACAGGAGAAAATGAAAAACTGTTTTTT. Its protein product is CASSLAGPTGENEKLFF.

The V call is TRBV5-6, the J call TRBJ2-5; D perhaps matches TRBD2 (6 bases). The germline V gene has CDR1 SGHDT and CDR2 YYEEEE. V was clipped by 3 bases and J by 0 bases, with 18 bases between them. This CDR3 spans 17 amino acids. The CDR3 loop is CASSSRRSGKYQETQYF. The CDR3, as DNA: TGTGCCAGCAGCTCGCGGCGTAGCGGAAAGTACCAAGAGACCCAGTACTTC.